This TCR beta chain was recovered during a study of OX40 agonist ivuxolimab in advanced cancers. CDR1 and CDR2 (germline): MGHRA, YSYEKL. The CDR3 extends over 20 amino acids. Trimming took 3 bases from V and 3 from J; bases not matched to a gene: 12. Turning to this clone: The antigen is not known.

Repertoires were generated with immunoSEQ multiplex PCR, while TCRdb's copy carries only in-frame clones and drops some. The profile covers approximately 58,000 clones, with about four fifths appearing a single time and under 6% taken by the ten largest. The study, taken as a whole, reports: More expanded clones were found, on average, in CD8+ than in CD4+ T cells.

The sample consisted of CD4+ or CD8+ T cells sorted from blood, taken in a trial of the OX40 agonist ivuxolimab. This rearrangement joins TRBV4-1 to TRBJ2-1; 15 bases align to TRBD2. The receptor was isolated from an adult with an advanced solid tumor such as melanoma, head and neck, liver or kidney cancer. CDR3 DNA sequence: TGCGCCAGCAGCCACCCGGGGGGGACTAGCGGGAGGCCTCGCTACAATGAGCAGTTCTTC. The encoded protein is CASSHPGGTSGRPRYNEQFF.